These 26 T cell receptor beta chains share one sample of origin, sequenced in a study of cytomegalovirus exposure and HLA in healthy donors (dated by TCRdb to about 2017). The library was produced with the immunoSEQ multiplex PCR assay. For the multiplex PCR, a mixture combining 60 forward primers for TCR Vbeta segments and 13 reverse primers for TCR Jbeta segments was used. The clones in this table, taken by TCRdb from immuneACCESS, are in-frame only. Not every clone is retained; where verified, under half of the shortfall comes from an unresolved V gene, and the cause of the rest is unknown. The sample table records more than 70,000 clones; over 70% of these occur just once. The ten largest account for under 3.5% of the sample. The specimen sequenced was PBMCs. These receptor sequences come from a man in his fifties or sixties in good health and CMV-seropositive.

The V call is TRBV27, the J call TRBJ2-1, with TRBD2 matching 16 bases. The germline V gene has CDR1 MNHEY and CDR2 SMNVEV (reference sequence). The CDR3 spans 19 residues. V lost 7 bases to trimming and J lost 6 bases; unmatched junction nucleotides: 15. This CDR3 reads CASTNFAPGLAGGLNEQFF. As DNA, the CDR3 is TGTGCCAGCACTAACTTCGCCCCGGGACTAGCGGGAGGGCTCAATGAGCAGTTCTTC.

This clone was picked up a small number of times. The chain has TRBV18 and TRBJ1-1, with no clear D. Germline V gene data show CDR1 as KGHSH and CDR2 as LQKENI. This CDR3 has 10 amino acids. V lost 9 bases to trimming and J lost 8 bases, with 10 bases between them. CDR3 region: CASRGGEAFF. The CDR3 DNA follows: TGTGCCAGTAGAGGAGGAGAAGCTTTCTTT.

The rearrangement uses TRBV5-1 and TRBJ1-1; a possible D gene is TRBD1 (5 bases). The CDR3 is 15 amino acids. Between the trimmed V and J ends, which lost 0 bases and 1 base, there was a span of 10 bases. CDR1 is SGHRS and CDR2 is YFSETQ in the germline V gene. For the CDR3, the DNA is TGCGCCAGCAGCTTGGCGACAGTTACGAACACTGAAGCTTTCTTT. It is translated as CASSLATVTNTEAFF.

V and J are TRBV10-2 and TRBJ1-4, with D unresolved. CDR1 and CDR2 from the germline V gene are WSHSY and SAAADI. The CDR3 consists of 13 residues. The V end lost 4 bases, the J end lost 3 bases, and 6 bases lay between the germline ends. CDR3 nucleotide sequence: TGCGCCAGCAGTGGTCAGGCTAATGAAAAACTGTTTTTT. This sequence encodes CASSGQANEKLFF.

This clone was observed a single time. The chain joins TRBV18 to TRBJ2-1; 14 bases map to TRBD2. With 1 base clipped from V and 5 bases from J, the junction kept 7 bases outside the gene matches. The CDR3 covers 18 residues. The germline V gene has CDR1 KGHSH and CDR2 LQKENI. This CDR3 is CASSPLGTSGRSNNEQFF. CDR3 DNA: TGTGCCAGCTCACCACTGGGGACTAGCGGGAGAAGCAACAATGAGCAGTTCTTC.

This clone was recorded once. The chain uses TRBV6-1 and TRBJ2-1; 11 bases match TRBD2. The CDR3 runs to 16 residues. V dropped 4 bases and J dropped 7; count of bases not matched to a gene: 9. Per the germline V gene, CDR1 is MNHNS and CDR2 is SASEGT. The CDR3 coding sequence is TGTGCCAGCAGTGCCCAGACTAGCGGGAACCAGAATGAGCAGTTCTTC. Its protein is CASSAQTSGNQNEQFF.

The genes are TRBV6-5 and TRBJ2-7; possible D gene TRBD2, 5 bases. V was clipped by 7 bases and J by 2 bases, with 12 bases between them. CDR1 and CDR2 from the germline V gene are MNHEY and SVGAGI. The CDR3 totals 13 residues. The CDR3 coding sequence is TGTGCCAGCATGGACTTCGTAACCTACGAGCAGTACTTC. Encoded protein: CASMDFVTYEQYF.

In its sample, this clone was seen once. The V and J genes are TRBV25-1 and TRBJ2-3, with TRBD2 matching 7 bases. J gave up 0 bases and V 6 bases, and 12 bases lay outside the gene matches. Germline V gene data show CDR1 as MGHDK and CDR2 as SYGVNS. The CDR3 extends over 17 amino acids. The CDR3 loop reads CASSRLTQRESTDTQYF. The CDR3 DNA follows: TGTGCCAGCAGCCGTTTAACCCAGCGGGAAAGCACAGATACGCAGTATTTT.

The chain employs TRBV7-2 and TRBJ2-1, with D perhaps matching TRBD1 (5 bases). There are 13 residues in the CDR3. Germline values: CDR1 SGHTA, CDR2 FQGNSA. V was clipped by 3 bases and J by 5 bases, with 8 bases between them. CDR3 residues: CASSFSRDNEQFF. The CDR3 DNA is TGTGCCAGCAGCTTCTCCAGGGACAATGAGCAGTTCTTC.

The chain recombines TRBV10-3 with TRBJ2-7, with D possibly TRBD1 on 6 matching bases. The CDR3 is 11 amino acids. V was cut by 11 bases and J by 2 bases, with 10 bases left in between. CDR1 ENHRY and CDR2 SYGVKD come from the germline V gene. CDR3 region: CASGDTYEQYF. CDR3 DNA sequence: TGTGCCTCCGGGGACACCTACGAGCAGTACTTC.

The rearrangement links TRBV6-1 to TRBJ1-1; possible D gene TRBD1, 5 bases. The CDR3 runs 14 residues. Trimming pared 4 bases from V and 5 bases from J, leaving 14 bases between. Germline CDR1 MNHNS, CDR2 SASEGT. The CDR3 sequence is CASSGQLTITEAFF. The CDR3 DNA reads TGTGCCAGCAGTGGACAGCTCACGATTACTGAAGCTTTCTTT.

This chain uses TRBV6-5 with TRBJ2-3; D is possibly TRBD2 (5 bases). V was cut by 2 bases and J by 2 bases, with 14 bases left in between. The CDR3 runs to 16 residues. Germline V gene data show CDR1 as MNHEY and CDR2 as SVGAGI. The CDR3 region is CASSYGSGTPTDTQYF. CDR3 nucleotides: TGTGCCAGCAGTTACGGGAGCGGCACACCCACAGATACGCAGTATTTT.

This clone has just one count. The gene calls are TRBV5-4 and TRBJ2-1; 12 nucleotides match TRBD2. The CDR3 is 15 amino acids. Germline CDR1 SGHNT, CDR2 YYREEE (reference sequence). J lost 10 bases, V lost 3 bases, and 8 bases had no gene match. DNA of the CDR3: TGTGCCAGCAGCTCGGGACTAGCGGGCCGATTAGAGCAGTTCTTC. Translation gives CASSSGLAGRLEQFF.

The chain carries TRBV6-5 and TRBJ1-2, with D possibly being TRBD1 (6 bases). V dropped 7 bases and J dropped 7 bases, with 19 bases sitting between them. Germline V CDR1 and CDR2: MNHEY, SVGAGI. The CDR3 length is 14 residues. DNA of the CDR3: TGTGCCAGCACCCGATGGGGGGGCGAGGGTGGCTACACCTTC. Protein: CASTRWGGEGGYTF.

Here the CDR3 reads CASSPKPFNQPQHF. The CDR3 region has the DNA TGCGCCAGCAGCCCCAAGCCCTTTAATCAGCCCCAGCATTTT. The rearrangement links TRBV4-1 to TRBJ1-5, with no clear D. With 4 bases removed from V and 4 bases from J, the gap between germline ends came to 11 bases. The CDR3 length is 14 residues. Germline V gene sequence: CDR1 MGHRA, CDR2 YSYEKL.

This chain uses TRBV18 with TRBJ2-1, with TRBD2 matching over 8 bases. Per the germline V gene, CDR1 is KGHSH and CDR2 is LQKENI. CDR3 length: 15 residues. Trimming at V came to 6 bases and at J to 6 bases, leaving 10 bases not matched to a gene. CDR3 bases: TGTGCCAGCTCGCCCGGGACTAGGGACCGCAATGAGCAGTTCTTC. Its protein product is CASSPGTRDRNEQFF.

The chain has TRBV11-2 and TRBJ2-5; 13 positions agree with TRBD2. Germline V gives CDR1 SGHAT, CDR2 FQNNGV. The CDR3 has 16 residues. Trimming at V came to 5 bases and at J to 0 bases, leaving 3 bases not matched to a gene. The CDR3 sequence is CASSTGTSGDQETQYF. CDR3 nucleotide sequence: TGTGCCAGCAGCACGGGGACTAGCGGGGACCAAGAGACCCAGTACTTC.

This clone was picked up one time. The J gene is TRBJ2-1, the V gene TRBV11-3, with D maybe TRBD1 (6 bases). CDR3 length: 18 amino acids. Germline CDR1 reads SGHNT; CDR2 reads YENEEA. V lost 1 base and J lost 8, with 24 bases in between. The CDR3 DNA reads TGTGCCAGCAGCTTAGGTCCTTGGACAGTCATTCAAGGCGATGAGCAGTTCTTC. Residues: CASSLGPWTVIQGDEQFF.

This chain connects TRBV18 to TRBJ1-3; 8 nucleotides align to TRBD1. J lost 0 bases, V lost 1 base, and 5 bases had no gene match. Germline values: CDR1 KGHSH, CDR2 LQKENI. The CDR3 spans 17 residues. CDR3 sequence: CASSPRDRTNSGNTIYF. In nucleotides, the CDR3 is TGTGCCAGCTCACCACGGGACAGGACAAACTCTGGAAACACCATATATTTT. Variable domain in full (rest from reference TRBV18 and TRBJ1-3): NAGVMQNPRHLVRRRGQEARLRCSPMKGHSHVYWYRQLPEEGLKFMVYLQKENIIDESGMPKERFSAEFPKEGPSILRIQQVVRGDSAAYFCASSPRDRTNSGNTIYFGEGSWLTVV.

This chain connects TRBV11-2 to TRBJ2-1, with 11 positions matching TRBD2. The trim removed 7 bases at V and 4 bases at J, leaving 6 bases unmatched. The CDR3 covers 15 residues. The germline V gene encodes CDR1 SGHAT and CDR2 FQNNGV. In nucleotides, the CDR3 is TGTGCCAGCAAGGGACTAGCGGATCTTTACAATGAGCAGTTCTTC. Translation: CASKGLADLYNEQFF.

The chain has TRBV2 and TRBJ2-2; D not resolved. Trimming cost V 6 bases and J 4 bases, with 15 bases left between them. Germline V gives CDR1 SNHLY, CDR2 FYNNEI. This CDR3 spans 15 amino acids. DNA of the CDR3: TGTGCCAGCAGCGAAAGCCCCTCAACCACCGGGGAGCTGTTTTTT. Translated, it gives CASSESPSTTGELFF.

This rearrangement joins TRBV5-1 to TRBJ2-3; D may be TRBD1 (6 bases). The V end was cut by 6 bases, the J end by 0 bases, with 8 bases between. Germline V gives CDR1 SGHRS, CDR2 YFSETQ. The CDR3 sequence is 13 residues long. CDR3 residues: CASKQGSTDTQYF. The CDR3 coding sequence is TGCGCCAGCAAACAGGGCAGCACAGATACGCAGTATTTT.

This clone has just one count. The CDR3 nucleotides read TGTGCCAGCAGCCGCATCCGTTCGGCGGGGGAATTCACAGATACGCAGTATTTT. It specifies CASSRIRSAGEFTDTQYF. V usage is TRBV7-2 and J usage is TRBJ2-3; 7 bases line up with TRBD2. The V gene's germline CDR1 is SGHTA and CDR2 FQGNSA. The CDR3 totals 18 residues. V lost 5 bases and J lost 2; bases outside the gene matches: 16.

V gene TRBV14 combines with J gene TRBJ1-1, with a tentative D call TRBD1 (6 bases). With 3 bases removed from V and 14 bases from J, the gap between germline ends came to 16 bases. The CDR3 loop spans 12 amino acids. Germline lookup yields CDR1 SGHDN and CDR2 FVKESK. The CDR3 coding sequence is TGTGCCAGCAGCCAGCCGACGACAGGCAAGTTCTTT. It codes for CASSQPTTGKFF.

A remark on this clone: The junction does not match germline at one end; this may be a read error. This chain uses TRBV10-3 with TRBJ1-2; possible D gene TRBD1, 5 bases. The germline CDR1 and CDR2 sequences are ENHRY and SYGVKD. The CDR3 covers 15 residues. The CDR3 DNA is TGTGCCAGCAGTTACAAGGGGCAGGGCACCTATGGCTACACCTTC. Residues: CASSYKGQGTYGYTF.

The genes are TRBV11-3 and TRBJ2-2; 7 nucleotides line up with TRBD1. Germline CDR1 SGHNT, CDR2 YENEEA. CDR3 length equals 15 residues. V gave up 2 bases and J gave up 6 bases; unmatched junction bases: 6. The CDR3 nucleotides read TGTGCCAGCAGCTTACGAGGGGGCGCGTCCGGGGAGCTGTTTTTT. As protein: CASSLRGGASGELFF.